This record looks at one T cell receptor beta chain sequence and its context. Its specificity is unknown. The CDR3 totals 16 residues. In germline, CDR1 is SEHNR, CDR2 FQNEAQ (reference sequence). The trim removed 4 bases at V and 5 bases at J, leaving 10 bases unmatched. Extraction of RNA preceded its reverse transcription into cDNA, which served as the sequencing template. TCRdb's copy holds only in-frame clones and misses some; the assay was immunoSEQ multiplex PCR. The sample shows roughly 64,000 clones, 40% to 50% of them seen only once. The data belong to a study of CD8+ T cells in alopecia areata. Study observations and caveats: Normal-skin resident alphabeta T cells also appear among scalp sample sequences. Unlike in mice, where it was clearer, TCR sharing across patients was less clear, possibly HLA-related.

This TCR came from a human donor with alopecia areata. The chain carries TRBV7-9 and TRBJ2-1; 8 nucleotides align to TRBD1. The material sequenced was NKG2D-low CD8+ T cells sorted from blood. The CDR3 region is CASSSRTGPPNNEQFF. The CDR3, as DNA: TGTGCCAGCAGCTCAAGGACAGGGCCACCGAACAATGAGCAGTTCTTC.